Listed here are 19 T cell receptor beta chains from one sample, sequenced in a study of blood T cell repertoires in COVID-19. Generated by immunoSEQ multiplex PCR, the TCRdb table keeps only in-frame clones and is missing some. Here the sample spans 250,000 or so clones, 65% to 90% being singletons. The specimen was peripheral blood. The receptors stem from a man aged 35-49 years who had recovered from COVID-19.

The rearrangement links TRBV12-3 or TRBV12-4 to TRBJ1-2; no reliable D call. The ends were cut back, 1 base at V and 3 bases at J, with 6 bases in the middle. CDR3 size: 13 residues. CDR3 nucleotides: TGTGCCAGCAGTTTAGACCGCGACTATGGCTACACCTTC. Translation: CASSLDRDYGYTF.

The gene calls are TRBV29-1 and TRBJ2-1, with TRBD1 identical over 9 bases. V gave up 4 bases and J gave up 5 bases; unmatched junction bases: 9. CDR3 length: 15 amino acids. From germline, CDR1 is SQVTM and CDR2 ANQGSEA. The CDR3 protein is CSVAPRTGANNEQFF. CDR3 DNA: TGCAGCGTTGCCCCCCGGACAGGGGCCAACAATGAGCAGTTCTTC.

The chain recombines TRBV20-1 with TRBJ2-2; 9 bases are shared with TRBD1. The germline V gene has CDR1 DFQATT and CDR2 SNEGSKA (reference sequence). CDR3 length: 15 amino acids. V shed 3 bases, J shed 1 base, and the junction held 3 bases outside the gene matches. The CDR3 sequence: CSASRGQGNTGELFF. For the CDR3, the DNA is TGCAGTGCTAGTAGGGGACAGGGGAACACCGGGGAGCTGTTTTTT.

This clone was observed a few times. The gene calls are TRBV27 and TRBJ2-2; possible D gene TRBD1, 6 bases. Trimming pared 6 bases from V and 5 bases from J, leaving 13 bases between. The CDR3 sequence is 14 residues long. The germline CDR1 and CDR2 sequences are MNHEY and SMNVEV (reference sequence). CDR3 nucleotide sequence: TGTGCCAGCAGCCTAAATAGGGGGACCGGGGAGCTGTTTTTT. Translating it yields CASSLNRGTGELFF.

The chain joins TRBV30 to TRBJ1-6; D might be TRBD1 (6 bases). The CDR3 contains 14 residues. Per germline, CDR1 GTSNPN and CDR2 SVGIG (reference sequence). V lost 0 bases and J 10 bases, leaving 13 bases between the germline ends. For the CDR3, the DNA is TGTGCCTGGAGTGTACGGGCTGGGGGCTCACCCCTCCACTTT. Protein: CAWSVRAGGSPLHF.

As DNA, the CDR3 is TGTGCCAGCAGCCCCGAGGGTGCGGGAGATCGTGAGCAGTTCTTC. Residues: CASSPEGAGDREQFF. V and J are TRBV25-1 and TRBJ2-1, with 7 bases lining up with TRBD2. The CDR3 consists of 15 residues. Germline assignment: CDR1 MGHDK and CDR2 SYGVNS. V gave up 6 bases and J gave up 9 bases; unmatched junction bases: 14.

With regard to this clone: Its ends do not fully match the called genes, so a read error is possible. The chain carries TRBV27 and TRBJ2-4; 7 bases line up with TRBD1. The germline gives CDR1 MNHEY, CDR2 SMNVEV (reference sequence). There are 13 residues in the CDR3. DNA of the CDR3: TGTGCCAGCAGTCTAAATTCCGGGACAGCCCCCACCTTC. It codes for CASSLNSGTAPTF.

This clone was seen a single time. The chain has TRBV25-1 and TRBJ2-3, with TRBD2 identical over 8 bases. The CDR3 extends over 12 amino acids. The V gene's germline CDR1 is MGHDK and CDR2 SYGVNS. V shed 6 bases, J shed 5 bases, and the junction held 1 base outside the gene matches. The CDR3 here is CASRTSGDTQYF. Written as DNA, the CDR3 is TGTGCCAGCAGAACTAGCGGAGATACGCAGTATTTT.

The rearrangement joins TRBV7-2 to TRBJ2-2, with D perhaps TRBD1 (5 bases). This CDR3 comprises 16 residues. Trimming left V 1 base short and J 0 bases short, with 9 bases between. The germline V gene has CDR1 SGHTA and CDR2 FQGNSA. CDR3 protein: CASSLVRAPNTGELFF. CDR3 in DNA: TGTGCCAGCAGCTTAGTCAGGGCCCCGAACACCGGGGAGCTGTTTTTT.

CDR3 protein: CASSTTPPYGYTF. The CDR3 DNA reads TGTGCCAGCAGCACGACACCACCCTATGGCTACACCTTC. This chain links TRBV7-9 with TRBJ1-2; no firm D call. The CDR3 runs 13 residues. V dropped 5 bases and J dropped 4 bases, with 11 bases sitting between them. Germline V CDR1 and CDR2: SEHNR, FQNEAQ (reference sequence).

This clone was seen only a few times. The CDR3 reads CASSLNGQLTNTEAFF. For the CDR3, the DNA is TGTGCCAGCTCACTAAACGGACAGCTAACGAACACTGAAGCTTTCTTT. J is TRBJ1-1 and V is TRBV18; TRBD1 might be the D (6 bases). Germline V lookup: CDR1 KGHSH, CDR2 LQKENI. Between the trimmed V and J ends, which lost 4 bases and 1 base, there was a span of 16 bases. The CDR3 totals 16 residues.

In its sample, this clone was seen a few times. The V gene is TRBV7-9, the J gene TRBJ2-3; maybe TRBD2 (6 bases). Germline V CDR1 and CDR2: SEHNR, FQNEAQ (reference sequence). The CDR3 has 14 amino acids. CDR3 coding DNA: TGTGGATTAAGGAGACTAGGGTTGGCAGATACGCAGTATTTT. Amino acid sequence: CGLRRLGLADTQYF.

The chain links TRBV7-9 to TRBJ2-3, with 7 positions matching TRBD1. The CDR3 has 16 residues. V lost 2 bases to trimming and J lost 2 bases; unmatched junction nucleotides: 7. The germline V gene has CDR1 SEHNR and CDR2 FQNEAQ (reference sequence). CDR3 in DNA: TGTGCCAGCAGCTTAAGGTGGGACAGCATCACAGATACGCAGTATTTT. This codes for CASSLRWDSITDTQYF. Supplemented by reference TRBV7-9 and TRBJ2-3, the full variable domain reads DTGVSQNPRHKITKRGQNVTFRCDPISEHNRLYWYRQTLGQGPEFLTYFQNEAQLEKSRLLSDRFSAERPKGSFSTLEIQRTEQGDSAMYLCASSLRWDSITDTQYFGPGTRLTVL.

This rearrangement joins TRBV11-3 to TRBJ2-7; the D gene is possibly TRBD1 (6 bases). The CDR3 consists of 14 residues. V lost 0 bases and J lost 3, with 9 bases in between. Germline V gene lookup returns CDR1 SGHNT and CDR2 YENEEA. CDR3 in amino acids: CASSLEQGNYEQYF. The DNA for the CDR3 is TGTGCCAGCAGCTTAGAGCAGGGGAACTACGAGCAGTACTTC. The full variable domain, with the rest looked up from reference TRBV11-3 and TRBJ2-7, is EAGVVQSPRYKIIEKKQPVAFWCNPISGHNTLYWYLQNLGQGPELLIRYENEEAVDDSQLPKDRFSAERLKGVDSTLKIQPAELGDSAVYLCASSLEQGNYEQYFGPGTRLTVT.

The chain carries TRBV30 and TRBJ2-7; D may be TRBD2 (6 bases). Germline V lookup: CDR1 GTSNPN, CDR2 SVGIG (reference sequence). Trimming stripped 0 bases from V and 3 bases from J, with 18 bases between. The CDR3 is made up of 16 amino acids. CDR3 nucleotides: TGTGCCTGGAGTGTTGGCCACCCAACGGAGGGCTACGAGCAGTACTTC. Encoded protein: CAWSVGHPTEGYEQYF.

The count of this clone is one. V gene TRBV12-5 combines with J gene TRBJ2-3, with TRBD2 identical over 9 bases. The CDR3 has 16 amino acids. V trimming: 4 bases; J trimming: 8 bases; junction bases outside the gene matches: 13. Germline V lookup: CDR1 LGHNT, CDR2 FRNRAP. CDR3 amino acids: CASGSSSAGGQGTQYF. DNA of the CDR3: TGTGCTAGTGGTTCCTCCTCAGCGGGGGGCCAGGGTACGCAGTATTTT.

V is TRBV7-6 and J is TRBJ1-3, with TRBD1 as a possible D gene (5 bases). Trimming took 5 bases from V and 0 from J, leaving 17 bases between them. CDR1 is SGHVS, CDR2 FNYEAQ, per germline. There are 17 residues in the CDR3. Written as DNA, the CDR3 is TGTGCCAGCAGCCGTACCGGTCCAGGGTTCTCTGGAAACACCATATATTTT. Translating it yields CASSRTGPGFSGNTIYF.

This clone was counted a single time. J is TRBJ1-1 and V is TRBV7-8; 8 nucleotides align to TRBD1. V was pared by 1 base and J by 0 bases, with 10 bases of the junction left unmatched. The germline CDR1 and CDR2 sequences are SGHVS and FQNEAQ. CDR3 size: 18 residues. The CDR3 DNA reads TGTGCCAGCAGCTTAGTGGGCAGGGGGCCCTACTTGAACACTGAAGCTTTCTTT. It codes for CASSLVGRGPYLNTEAFF.

The chain uses TRBV10-3 and TRBJ1-1, with TRBD1 matching over 9 bases. The CDR3 sequence is 15 residues long. Germline V gene data show CDR1 as ENHRY and CDR2 as SYGVKD. V shed 6 bases, J shed 8 bases, and the junction held 13 bases outside the gene matches. The CDR3 region has the DNA TGTGCCATCAGAGAATTTGGGACAGGGCTAACCGAAGCTTTCTTT. Amino acid sequence: CAIREFGTGLTEAFF.